This T cell receptor (beta chain) emerged from a study of regulatory T cells in long-lasting Graves disease. The study's findings and limits: Blood alone, not thyroid tissue, was studied.

Worth noting for this clonotype: The antigen remains undetermined. Only one base separates this from a far larger clonotype, so it likely reflects a read error.

The TCR beta library used iRepertoire HTBI primers with Arm-PCR amplification of CDR3. TCRdb re-called the multiplex PCR reads with MiXCR, one entry per CDR3 protein. The sample contains 350,000 to 500,000 distinct CDR3 sequences, roughly 17% of which appear only once. This CDR3 has 18 amino acids. Germline CDR1 is MNHEY and CDR2 is SVGAGI. Time point defined: newly diagnosed GD, antithyroid drugs for less than 3 months. Following extraction of RNA from PBMCs, that RNA was used to make the TCR library. The same specimen was also included in a second study, on T cells in Graves' hyperthyroidism and ophthalmopathy. As reported in that work: The definition of stable Graves' hyperthyroidism was no ophthalmopathy progression within 18 months. HTBI primers were employed in a first-round RT-PCR of the TCR CDR3. Clonotypes that were expanded in thyroid above 0.001 mostly appeared in blood too.

The TCR comes from a woman aged 18-29 years with Graves disease. The chain uses TRBV6-5 and TRBJ1-1; 10 nucleotides align to TRBD1. The material was peripheral blood mononuclear cells (PBMCs), obtained at new diagnosis, from a patient treated with antithyroid drugs. The CDR3 protein is CASSWLDRGRLADTGAFF. CDR3 bases: TGTGCCAGCAGTTGGCTCGACAGGGGGCGGCTTGCGGACACTGGAGCTTTCTTT.